This T cell receptor (beta chain) was identified in a study of regulatory T cells in long-lasting Graves disease. Regarding time point: persistent/refractory GD, antithyroid drugs over 5 years with positive TRAb. The authors made the TCR library using RNA they extracted from PBMCs. Building of the TCR beta libraries involved iRepertoire HTBI primers and Arm-PCR of CDR3 regions. TCRdb ran MiXCR on the multiplex PCR reads and lists one entry per CDR3 protein. The table shows about half a million distinct CDR3 sequences, with under 25% occurring only once. The study, taken as a whole, reports: Compared with new cases, persistent Graves' patients showed reduced TCR diversity. Accuracy was possibly reduced by small sample size.

This clonotype was counted many times. Its antigen is undetermined. This material consisted of peripheral blood mononuclear cells (PBMCs), taken when the disease was refractory, from a patient treated with antithyroid drugs. The source of this sequence is a female donor with Graves disease.

CDR3 amino acids: CASSPGTEKQGEQYF. The CDR3 DNA reads TGTGCCAGCAGCCCTGGGACAGAGAAACAGGGCGAGCAGTACTTC. The chain uses TRBV12-3 or TRBV12-4 and TRBJ2-7; TRBD1 matches 7 bases. J was trimmed by 6 bases and V by 6 bases; bases with no gene match: 14. This CDR3 region has 15 residues.